The TCR beta chain under discussion was sequenced for a study of blood T cell repertoires in COVID-19. Repertoires were generated with immunoSEQ multiplex PCR, while TCRdb's copy carries only in-frame clones and drops some. Among about 87,000 clones listed, 85% to 90% were seen once. What was sequenced was peripheral blood. This sequence was found in a woman aged 80 or over with active COVID-19.

The chain's CDR3 is CASNPRGSFGYTF. In DNA, the CDR3 is TGTGCCAGCAACCCTAGGGGGTCTTTTGGCTACACCTTC. V and J are TRBV5-5 and TRBJ1-2; possibly TRBD1 for D (6 bases). This CDR3 region has 13 residues. The germline CDR1 and CDR2 sequences are SGHKS and YYEKEE (reference sequence). V lost 6 bases and J 7 bases, leaving 16 bases between the germline ends.